This is a list of T cell receptor beta chains from one sample in a study of human versus mouse CDR3 diversity and MHC coevolution. Sequencing was performed with immunoSEQ multiplex PCR; in TCRdb, only in-frame clones are kept and a portion is missing. Here the sample spans tens of thousands of clones, around 93% being singletons. The sample taken for sequencing was naive CD4+ T cells from blood. These receptors were taken from a person aged 30 to 69 in good health. The CDR3 runs from the conserved cysteine through the conserved F or W. Each record gives: CDR3 protein, D gene, V gene, J gene. The D gene is left open where the match is weak.

CDR3aa: CASSRQGPGETQYF; d_gene: TRBD1; v_gene: TRBV5-1; j_gene: TRBJ2-5
CDR3aa: CASTIIRAGAGELFF; d_gene: TRBD2; v_gene: TRBV11-2; j_gene: TRBJ2-2
CDR3aa: CASSGRLAGGRGDTQYF; d_gene: TRBD2; v_gene: TRBV9; j_gene: TRBJ2-3
CDR3aa: CASSLTGGLGTGELFF; d_gene: TRBD1; v_gene: TRBV5-4; j_gene: TRBJ2-2
CDR3aa: CASSLPGQGAFGYTF; d_gene: TRBD1; v_gene: TRBV5-4; j_gene: TRBJ1-2
CDR3aa: CASSLPGTHEQYF; d_gene: -; v_gene: TRBV28; j_gene: -
CDR3aa: CAWTPVGRDTQYF; d_gene: -; v_gene: TRBV30; j_gene: TRBJ2-3
CDR3aa: CAINRDGGNEQFF; d_gene: -; v_gene: TRBV10-3; j_gene: TRBJ2-1
CDR3aa: CASSFTSGVYEQYF; d_gene: TRBD2; v_gene: TRBV27; j_gene: TRBJ2-7
CDR3aa: CASTPNTGYYNSPLHF; d_gene: -; v_gene: TRBV25-1; j_gene: TRBJ1-6
CDR3aa: CASSSTLSSNQPQHF; d_gene: -; v_gene: TRBV6-6; j_gene: TRBJ1-5
CDR3aa: CASSVTGTGGSYEQYF; d_gene: TRBD1; v_gene: TRBV5-1; j_gene: -
CDR3aa: CASSIRLAGPQEQYF; d_gene: -; v_gene: TRBV19; j_gene: TRBJ2-7
CDR3aa: CASSPGQNSNQPQHF; d_gene: TRBD1; v_gene: TRBV6-6; j_gene: TRBJ1-5
CDR3aa: CASSQGQQHQPQHF; d_gene: -; v_gene: TRBV4-3; j_gene: TRBJ1-5
CDR3aa: CASSPTRLTGELFF; d_gene: -; v_gene: TRBV27; j_gene: TRBJ2-2
CDR3aa: CASSLTGFGYTF; d_gene: TRBD1; v_gene: TRBV7-2; j_gene: TRBJ1-2
CDR3aa: CASSLTSGDYNEQFF; d_gene: TRBD2; v_gene: TRBV18; j_gene: TRBJ2-1
CDR3aa: CASSSQGAAFF; d_gene: -; v_gene: TRBV7-2; j_gene: TRBJ1-1
CDR3aa: CASSRTGLYEQYF; d_gene: TRBD1; v_gene: TRBV19; j_gene: -
CDR3aa: CASSQVGRRGGNEQFF; d_gene: TRBD2; v_gene: TRBV4-2; j_gene: TRBJ2-1
CDR3aa: CAISEREGNYGYTF; d_gene: -; v_gene: TRBV10-3; j_gene: TRBJ1-2
CDR3aa: CATRTGETEAFF; d_gene: TRBD1; v_gene: TRBV10-3; j_gene: TRBJ1-1
CDR3aa: CASRGRENEQYF; d_gene: -; v_gene: TRBV6-5; j_gene: TRBJ2-7
CDR3aa: CASSRMGRLNTEAFF; d_gene: -; v_gene: TRBV11-2; j_gene: TRBJ1-1
CDR3aa: CASSLDSVYEQYF; d_gene: -; v_gene: TRBV5-6; j_gene: TRBJ2-7
CDR3aa: CSVKRVLASTEAFF; d_gene: -; v_gene: TRBV29-1; j_gene: TRBJ1-1
CDR3aa: CASSYKGRETQYF; d_gene: -; v_gene: TRBV6-5; j_gene: TRBJ2-5